These T cell receptor beta chains were read from a single sample in a study of blood T cell repertoires in COVID-19. Here immunoSEQ multiplex PCR was the method, and the copy in TCRdb shows in-frame clones only, minus some. This sample has some 220,000 clones, with 82% found just once. Input material: peripheral blood. These receptors came from a woman aged 70-85 years with COVID-19, enrolled during active disease. Both conserved end residues are part of each CDR3. A D gene is named only where the DNA matches it firmly. Clone size appears in some rows only: once, few, many, or a class for an expanded clone.

DNA,CDR3,V,D,J,size
TGTGCCAGCAGTCTCCCGGACAGACTCACTGAAGCTTTCTTT,CASSLPDRLTEAFF,TRBV28,-,TRBJ1-1,-
TGTGCCAGCAGTTTTCAAGCACGAAAAGACATTCAGTACTTC,CASSFQARKDIQYF,TRBV28,-,TRBJ2-4,-
TGTGCCAGCTCCTTAGCGGGAACGGGATTATACGAGCAGTACTTC,CASSLAGTGLYEQYF,TRBV6-5,TRBD2,TRBJ2-7,-
TGTGCCAGCAGCCGTGTCAGCTATGGCTACACCTTC,CASSRVSYGYTF,TRBV3-1/TRBV3-2,-,TRBJ1-2,-
TGTGCCAGCAGCTACCTCCCTGGGGGGGAATATGGCTACACCTTC,CASSYLPGGEYGYTF,TRBV2,-,TRBJ1-2,-
TGTGCCAGCAGTTCCCCGACAGGTAACTATGGCTACACCTTC,CASSSPTGNYGYTF,TRBV28,-,TRBJ1-2,-
TGTGCCAGCAGCCCCATCCTGGGACGGGGGAACGAAAAACTGTTTTTT,CASSPILGRGNEKLFF,TRBV7-8,-,TRBJ1-4,-
TGTGCCAGCAGCCGGGGGCTAGCGGGGATGGATGAGCAGTTCTTC,CASSRGLAGMDEQFF,TRBV2,TRBD2,TRBJ2-1,few
TGTGCCAGCTCACCACTATCTGGGGCCAACGTCCTGACTTTC,CASSPLSGANVLTF,TRBV18,-,TRBJ2-6,-
TGCGCCAGCAGCCCCCTAGCGGGAGTAAGCAATGAGCAGTTCTTC,CASSPLAGVSNEQFF,TRBV5-1,TRBD2,TRBJ2-1,-
TGTGCCAGCAGCCAAGGGACAGGAATGGCCGTACAGCCCCAGCATTTT,CASSQGTGMAVQPQHF,TRBV3-1/TRBV3-2,TRBD1,TRBJ1-5,few
TGCGCCAGCAGCCAAGAAGCACAGGGGCGAGGGTATGGCTACACCTTC,CASSQEAQGRGYGYTF,TRBV4-3,TRBD1,TRBJ1-2,-
TGTGCCAGCAGCCCCGACAGGGACACTGAAGCTTTCTTT,CASSPDRDTEAFF,TRBV5-4,TRBD1,TRBJ1-1,few
TGTGCCAGCAGCTCCGGGACTAGCGGGGTATCAGATACGCAGTATTTT,CASSSGTSGVSDTQYF,TRBV7-2,TRBD2,TRBJ2-3,-
TGTGCCAGCAGCCGGGACTCGACGGGCAATCAGCCCCAGCATTTT,CASSRDSTGNQPQHF,TRBV7-2,-,TRBJ1-5,-
TGCGCCAGCAGTGAGTCGGACGGGAGGGCCCCCGGGGAGCTGTTTTTT,CASSESDGRAPGELFF,TRBV10-1,TRBD2,TRBJ2-2,-
TGTGCCAGCACCCAAGTGGTAGCGGGAGAAAGGGAGACCCAGTACTTC,CASTQVVAGERETQYF,TRBV28,TRBD2,TRBJ2-5,-
TGTGCCAGCAGCGTAGGGAGCGGGAGTGTGTCAGATACGCAGTATTTT,CASSVGSGSVSDTQYF,TRBV9,TRBD2,TRBJ2-3,-
TGTGCCAGCAGCTTTGGTCAGGGCGGCAATCAGCCCCAGCATTTT,CASSFGQGGNQPQHF,TRBV7-2,-,TRBJ1-5,-
TGTGCCAGCAGCCGGGGGAGGGCCGGACGGACTGGAAACACCATATATTTT,CASSRGRAGRTGNTIYF,TRBV3-1/TRBV3-2,-,TRBJ1-3,-